This note documents a single T cell receptor beta chain sequence. Every subset had its genomic DNA shared out evenly among several immunoSEQ plates. Data came from immunoSEQ multiplex PCR; TCRdb stores just in-frame clones and leaves some out. The sample carries some 1 million clones, 65% to 80% recorded once. Germline CDR1 SNHLY, CDR2 FYNNEI. Between the trimmed V and J ends, which lost 2 bases and 3 bases, there was a span of 14 bases. CDR3 length: 15 amino acids. These data belong to a study of shared clonotypes between healthy human individuals. This receptor was identified in a man aged 18 to 35 in good health. The sample taken for sequencing was memory CD4+ T cells sorted from blood. Subset defined: CD45RA-negative fraction. The rearrangement links TRBV2 to TRBJ2-7; perhaps TRBD1 as D (6 bases). CDR3 loop: CASSEQGLGGYEQYF. The CDR3 region has the DNA TGTGCCAGCAGTGAACAGGGGCTCGGAGGCTACGAGCAGTACTTC.